This T cell receptor (beta chain) was captured in a study of blood T cell repertoires in COVID-19. Background on the study: The United States, Italy and Spain supplied acute and convalescent COVID-19 samples. From T cells, B-cell-depleted T cells, or PBMCs came the material, which was cDNA or gDNA.

This clone was found a few times. Ages ranged from about 18 to 90 years, with residence in approximately 25 US areas. Original data processing: Researchers report that nucleated cell counts were estimated from reference gene primer amplification. TCRdb's copy holds only in-frame clones and misses some; the assay was immunoSEQ multiplex PCR. The D gene and trimming were derived from the DNA, and the V and J assignments and clone size from that table. The sample shows about 170,000 clones, more than 65% of them seen only once. The CDR3 is made up of 13 amino acids. Trimming took 4 bases from V and 4 from J; bases not matched to a gene: 0. The germline gives CDR1 SGHTA, CDR2 FQGNSA.

The sequencing sample was made of PBMCs or T cells enriched from blood (not recorded which). The clonotype comes from a man aged 45-60 years who had recovered from COVID-19. V usage is TRBV7-2 and J usage is TRBJ1-5; 8 bases match TRBD1. This chain's CDR3 is CASSYRGNQPQHF. CDR3 in DNA: TGTGCCAGCAGCTACAGGGGGAATCAGCCCCAGCATTTT.